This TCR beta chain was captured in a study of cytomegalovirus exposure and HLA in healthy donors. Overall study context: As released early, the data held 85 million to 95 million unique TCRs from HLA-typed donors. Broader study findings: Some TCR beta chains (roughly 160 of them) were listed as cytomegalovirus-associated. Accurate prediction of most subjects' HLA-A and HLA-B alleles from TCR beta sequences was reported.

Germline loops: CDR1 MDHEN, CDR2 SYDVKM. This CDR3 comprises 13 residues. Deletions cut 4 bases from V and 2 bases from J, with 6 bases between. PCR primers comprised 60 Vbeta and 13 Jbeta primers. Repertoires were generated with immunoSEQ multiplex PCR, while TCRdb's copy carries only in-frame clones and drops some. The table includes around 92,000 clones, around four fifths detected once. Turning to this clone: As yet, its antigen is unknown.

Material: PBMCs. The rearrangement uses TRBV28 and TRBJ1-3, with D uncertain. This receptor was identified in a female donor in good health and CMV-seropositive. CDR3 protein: CASSSPTGNTIYF. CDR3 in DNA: TGTGCCAGCAGTTCCCCTACTGGAAACACCATATATTTT.